The 9 T cell receptor beta chains below all came from one sample that was sequenced in a study of cytomegalovirus exposure and HLA in healthy donors. Vbeta (60) and Jbeta (13) primers were used in the PCR. Method: immunoSEQ multiplex PCR; TCRdb's copy keeps in-frame clones and lacks some. Found here are around 110,000 clones, 74% of them singletons; the top ten hold 13% to 15%. Sequencing was done on a sample of PBMCs. The receptor set was obtained from a middle-aged woman in good health and CMV-seropositive.

The rearrangement joins TRBV2 to TRBJ1-4; no clear D. The CDR3 sequence is 11 residues long. Germline V gene data show CDR1 as SNHLY and CDR2 as FYNNEI. Trimming stripped 9 bases from V and 7 bases from J, with 9 bases between. In DNA, the CDR3 is TGTGCCAGTAGCGGTGCTGAAAAACTGTTTTTT. The encoded protein is CASSGAEKLFF.

The V call is TRBV7-6, the J call TRBJ2-7; no reliable D call. Trimming left V 5 bases short and J 4 bases short, with 18 bases between. Germline CDR1 SGHVS, CDR2 FNYEAQ. The length of the CDR3 is 15 residues. CDR3 loop: CASSPQAKVPYEQYF. The CDR3 region has the DNA TGTGCCAGCAGCCCCCAGGCGAAAGTTCCATACGAGCAGTACTTC.

V is TRBV6-1 and J is TRBJ2-7; D remains unclear. The germline CDR1 and CDR2 sequences are MNHNS and SASEGT. V was clipped by 6 bases and J by 0 bases, with 9 bases between them. There are 13 residues in the CDR3. CDR3 sequence (DNA): TGTGCCAGCAGAACAGACAACTCCTACGAGCAGTACTTC. Its translation is CASRTDNSYEQYF.

The genes are TRBV10-1 and TRBJ1-2; possibly TRBD1 for D (5 bases). The germline gives CDR1 WNHNN, CDR2 SYGVQD (reference sequence). V gave up 3 bases and J gave up 4 bases, with 6 bases separating them. The CDR3 totals 12 residues. CDR3 region: CASSDDSYGYTF. The CDR3 nucleotides are TGCGCCAGCAGTGATGACAGCTATGGCTACACCTTC.

The chain joins TRBV12-5 to TRBJ2-3, with 7 positions matching TRBD2. Trimming cost V 4 bases and J 5 bases; bases outside gene matches: 6. Germline V gene sequence: CDR1 LGHNT, CDR2 FRNRAP. The CDR3 sequence is 14 residues long. For the CDR3, the DNA is TGTGCTAGTGGTTGGGGGAGGGAAGGAGATACGCAGTATTTT. Its translation is CASGWGREGDTQYF.

The chain combines TRBV9 with TRBJ1-1; D gene ambiguous. Trimming took 0 bases from V and 0 from J, leaving 6 bases between them. Germline CDR1 SGDLS, CDR2 YYNGEE. CDR3 length equals 14 residues. The CDR3 loop reads CASSVDQVNTEAFF. CDR3 coding DNA: TGTGCCAGCAGCGTAGATCAGGTGAACACTGAAGCTTTCTTT. The whole variable domain, remainder taken from reference TRBV9 and TRBJ1-1, is DSGVTQTPKHLITATGQRVTLRCSPRSGDLSVYWYQQSLDQGLQFLIQYYNGEERAKGNILERFSAQQFPDLHSELNLSSLELGDSALYFCASSVDQVNTEAFFGQGTRLTVV.

This clone showed up just once. The rearrangement joins TRBV10-3 to TRBJ2-3; TRBD2 matches 8 bases. Per germline, CDR1 ENHRY and CDR2 SYGVKD. J lost 6 bases, V lost 3 bases, and 5 bases had no gene match. The CDR3 runs 14 residues. The CDR3 DNA is TGTGCCATCAGTGACACGGGGGGGCCGGATACGCAGTATTTT. It codes for CAISDTGGPDTQYF.

The rearrangement links TRBV7-8 to TRBJ2-1; 7 bases fit TRBD2. CDR3 size: 15 residues. Trimming took 0 bases from V and 7 from J; bases not matched to a gene: 6. Germline V lookup: CDR1 SGHVS, CDR2 FQNEAQ. CDR3 bases: TGTGCCAGCAGCTTAGCAGGGAGGGACCCGAATGAGCAGTTCTTC. It specifies CASSLAGRDPNEQFF.

The sample holds one count of this clone. The chain joins TRBV14 to TRBJ2-1; the match to TRBD1 covers 9 bases. V was clipped by 6 bases and J by 5 bases; unmatched bases: 5. The CDR3 consists of 14 residues. Per the germline V gene, CDR1 is SGHDN and CDR2 is FVKESK. In DNA, the CDR3 is TGTGCCAGCAGAGGGACAGGGAATAACAATGAGCAGTTCTTC. Translation: CASRGTGNNNEQFF.